This T cell receptor beta chain was observed in a study of blood T cell repertoires in COVID-19. Between the trimmed V and J ends, which lost 4 bases and 4 bases, there was a span of 13 bases. The CDR3 runs to 14 residues. In germline, CDR1 is SGHRS, CDR2 YFSETQ. Generated by immunoSEQ multiplex PCR, the TCRdb table keeps only in-frame clones and is missing some. The sample carries 95,000 to 150,000 clones, approximately 82% recorded once. This sequence was found in a man between 60 and 75 years old with acute or convalescent COVID-19. The gene calls are TRBV5-1 and TRBJ2-3; D gene unclear. The source material was peripheral blood. The CDR3 region has the DNA TGCGCCAGCAGCCCTTACGCCCGGGCAGATACGCAGTATTTT. As protein: CASSPYARADTQYF.